This T cell receptor (beta chain) originates from a study of CD8 T cells in Susac syndrome (dated 2019 in TCRdb). Regarding the study in general: The study used repertoire sequencing to test whether antigen drove CD8+ T cell activation and differentiation in Susac syndrome.

General conclusions and limits of the study: The TCR sequencing and HLA analysis was acknowledged to have included a relatively small number of individuals.

High-throughput TCR beta sequencing profiled peripheral blood CD8+ and CD4+ T cells from healthy donors, Susac syndrome patients and multiple sclerosis patients. The multiple sclerosis controls were treatment-naive patients who had stable or active relapsing-remitting disease and met the revised McDonald criteria. CD8+ TEMRA cells were enriched by FACS, while bulk CD8+ and CD4+ T cells were purified by magnetic negative isolation. Blood was drawn into EDTA tubes, processed within 24 hours, and PBMCs were isolated by density gradient centrifugation. PBMCs destined for TCR sequencing were cryopreserved in liquid nitrogen and later thawed in a 37 °C water bath. The sorted or isolated CD4+, CD8+ and CD8+ TEMRA cells had a purity of 90% or higher. Details on this clonotype: Its antigen has not been determined. The input lacks base qualities; no much larger clone sits a single base away.

V ends up 3 bases short and J 6 bases short, with an unmatched junction base count of 8. Based on the germline V gene, the CDR1 and CDR2 sequences are SGHRS and YFSETQ. The CDR3 sequence holds 14 residues, the cysteine and phenylalanine included. The entry retains the CDR3 DNA only, 42 bases that are in frame from base 1. RNA was extracted using the RNeasy kit, and roughly 0.45 to 1 ug of the RNA was reverse transcribed with random hexamers. The immunoSEQ multiplex PCR assay, covering 54 Vbeta and 13 Jbeta segments, was used to amplify TCR beta CDR3 regions. To correct PCR amplification bias, a synthetic template baseline was used for both primer optimization and computational correction. The paper's processing steps were these. Reads were annotated to V, D and J genes per IMGT and analyzed with immunoSEQ Analyzer, keeping only productive sequences. To calculate clonality, Shannon entropy was normalized by log2 of the number of productive unique sequences and then subtracted from one. Public and private clones were assessed among the 100 most prevalent clones of each patient and control. Clones were defined as Susac-specific when absent from the healthy and MS cohorts, from fewer than 1,200 published viral clones and from other ImmuneACCESS disease sequences. The public reads were run again by TCRdb, first through fastp at Q25 and then through MiXCR, and only productive beta chains were kept. All rows with the same CDR3 protein become a single entry with the most common DNA and genes. TCRdb assigned the V and J calls; the authors' analysis was not used. For this sample the table gives about 180,000 distinct CDR3 sequences, of which more than 90% were detected only once. Approximately 0.1% of the sample is held by the ten biggest clonotypes.

This receptor was identified in a human donor with multiple sclerosis. Material for sequencing was CD4+ T cells from PBMCs. The chain is assembled from TRBV5-1 and TRBJ1-1, and 7 junctional nucleotides match TRBD1. The nucleotide sequence is TGCGCCAGCAGCTCCCAGGGGGGGACGGCTGAAGCTTTCTTT. Translated, this is CASSSQGGTAEAFF.